This TCR beta chain was recovered during a study of shared clonotypes between healthy human individuals. Only in-frame clones appear in the TCRdb table, and some are missing; sequencing was by immunoSEQ multiplex PCR. The repertoire holds about 1.1 million clones, 78% seen once, with 0.5% to 0.65% in the top ten. The CDR3 sequence is 12 residues long. Germline V gene sequence: CDR1 SGHNT, CDR2 YYREEE (reference sequence). The V gene lost 5 bases and the J gene lost 6 bases, with 8 bases spanning the gap. Input material: memory CD4+ T cells from PBMCs. Specified subset: CD45RA-negative fraction. This sequence was found in a man in his late teens or twenties in good health. Some clones in this sample may be carry-over from other donors' samples. This chain connects TRBV5-4 to TRBJ2-2; D remains unclear. The CDR3 loop reads CASRSGAGELFF. For the CDR3, the DNA is TGTGCCAGCAGAAGTGGGGCCGGGGAGCTGTTTTTT.